This passage covers 32 T cell receptor beta chains from one sample sequenced in a study of breast tumors, draining lymph nodes, adjacent tissues. The lymph nodes were axillary draining lymph nodes from breast cancer patients. TCRdb redid the calling of the multiplex PCR reads with MiXCR, one entry per CDR3 protein. The sample lists roughly 110,000 distinct CDR3 sequences, less than 40% seen once, with under 6.5% in the top ten. Sequencing used axillary lymph node tissue. These receptor sequences come from a female donor with breast cancer. Some clones in this sample may be carry-over from other donors' samples.

In its sample, this clonotype was seen many times. The rearrangement links TRBV10-3 to TRBJ2-1, with 14 positions matching TRBD2. Per germline, CDR1 ENHRY and CDR2 SYGVKD. The CDR3 contains 15 residues. Trimming cost V 4 bases and J 8 bases; bases outside gene matches: 4. The CDR3 DNA is TGTGCCATCAGTGTGACTAGCGGGAGGGTCGATGAGCAGTTCTTC. Encoded protein: CAISVTSGRVDEQFF.

This clonotype was counted many times. CDR3 sequence: CASSLGTGGGELFF. The CDR3 coding sequence is TGTGCCAGCAGCCTGGGGACGGGGGGCGGGGAGCTGTTTTTT. The J gene is TRBJ2-2, the V gene TRBV4-2; TRBD2 matches at 7 bases. Germline trimming cut 4 bases from V and 7 bases from J; bases unmatched to any gene: 6. The CDR3 totals 14 residues. The germline V gene encodes CDR1 LGHNA and CDR2 YNFKEQ.

This clonotype occurred a few times. The V and J genes are TRBV5-6 and TRBJ1-1, with D possibly matching TRBD1 (6 bases). CDR1 is SGHDT, CDR2 YYEEEE, per germline. This CDR3 contains 15 residues. Trimming shortened V by 4 bases and J by 3 bases, and 16 bases separated the two germline ends. CDR3 nucleotide sequence: TGTGCCAGCAGCCCCAGGTGGGGGGCGGACACTGAAGCTTTCTTT. It encodes CASSPRWGADTEAFF.

To note about this clonotype: An end of the junction differs from the germline gene, which may be a read error. J is TRBJ1-3 and V is TRBV7-8; no definite D call. The germline V gene has CDR1 SGHVS and CDR2 FQNEAQ. The CDR3 is 16 residues long. The CDR3 here is CASGLDGRNSGNTIYF. CDR3 sequence (DNA): TGTGCCAGCGGCTTGGACGGACGAAACTCTGGAAACACCATATATTTT.

This clonotype was counted many times. The genes are TRBV19 and TRBJ1-5; TRBD1 agrees at 7 bases. The trim removed 0 bases at V and 4 bases at J, leaving 0 bases unmatched. CDR3 length equals 14 residues. In germline, CDR1 is LNHDA, CDR2 SQIVND (reference sequence). CDR3 sequence: CASSIDRGNQPQHF. CDR3 nucleotide sequence: TGTGCCAGTAGTATAGACAGGGGGAATCAGCCCCAGCATTTT.

The gene calls are TRBV9 and TRBJ2-2; 7 bases map to TRBD1. The CDR3 has 15 residues. The germline gives CDR1 SGDLS, CDR2 YYNGEE. Trimming took 7 bases from V and 4 from J; bases not matched to a gene: 10. CDR3 DNA: TGTGCCAGCTCAGAAGACAGGGTGCCCACCGGGGAGCTGTTTTTT. This sequence encodes CASSEDRVPTGELFF.

The chain uses TRBV12-3 or TRBV12-4 and TRBJ2-7; either TRBD1 or TRBD2 may fit D (6 bases each). The CDR3 covers 14 residues. V lost 4 bases and J lost 1, with 11 bases in between. CDR3 sequence (DNA): TGTGCCAGCAGTTGGGGGGCTCGGTCCTACGAGCAGTACTTC. It codes for CASSWGARSYEQYF.

This clonotype was counted many times. V usage is TRBV24-1 and J usage is TRBJ1-5; D is unclear. V was clipped by 2 bases and J by 9 bases, with 13 bases between them. The CDR3 consists of 14 residues. The V gene's germline CDR1 is KGHDR and CDR2 SFDVKD. In DNA, the CDR3 is TGTGCCACCAGTGATTCGTACCCAACGGGGCCCCAGCATTTT. It is translated as CATSDSYPTGPQHF.

V gene TRBV6-6 combines with J gene TRBJ1-5, with D unclear. Germline assignment: CDR1 MNHNY and CDR2 SVGAGI (reference sequence). There are 12 residues in the CDR3. The ends were cut back, 9 bases at V and 4 bases at J, with 10 bases in the middle. CDR3 sequence reads: CASRPTNQPQHF. The CDR3 nucleotides are TGTGCCAGTCGCCCGACTAATCAGCCCCAGCATTTT.

In this sample, this clonotype turned up many times. This may stem from a read error, because a much larger clone lies one nucleotide away. The chain uses TRBV12-3 or TRBV12-4 and TRBJ1-2; the D gene is possibly TRBD1 (5 bases). The CDR3 covers 15 residues. V lost 3 bases, J lost 7 bases, and 18 bases lay in between. The CDR3 spells CASSFAAGSHFGYTF. In nucleotides, the CDR3 is TGTGCCAGCAGTTTCGCGGCAGGGAGTCACTTTGGCTACACCTTC.

Many counts were recorded for this clonotype. The genes are TRBV6-5 and TRBJ1-6; no clear D. With 7 bases removed from V and 6 bases from J, the gap between germline ends came to 13 bases. There are 14 residues in the CDR3. Germline CDR1 is MNHEY and CDR2 is SVGAGI. The CDR3: CASNPGYLNSPLHF. DNA for the CDR3: TGTGCCAGCAATCCGGGATACCTTAATTCACCCCTCCACTTT.

This clonotype came up many times. This chain uses TRBV5-1 with TRBJ2-5, with D perhaps TRBD2 (5 bases). Looked up from germline, CDR1 is SGHRS and CDR2 is YFSETQ. This CDR3 spans 13 amino acids. With 2 bases removed from V and 5 bases from J, the gap between germline ends came to 10 bases. CDR3 nucleotides: TGCGCCAGCAGCTTCGCGGGTTCCGAGACCCAGTACTTC. Amino acid sequence: CASSFAGSETQYF.

This clonotype was recorded at least ten times. As DNA, the CDR3 is TGTGCCACCAGCAGGGGGTCGGGGGGCCAAGAGACCCAGTACTTC. It translates to CATSRGSGGQETQYF. The V call is TRBV15, the J call TRBJ2-5; TRBD2 aligns across 7 bases. The CDR3 length is 15 residues. Trimming cost V 3 bases and J 1 base; bases outside gene matches: 5. The germline gives CDR1 LNHNV, CDR2 YYDKDF (reference sequence).

This clonotype was detected once. V and J are TRBV7-3 and TRBJ2-1; the D gene could be TRBD1 or TRBD2 (6 bases each). The CDR3 spans 16 residues. V was shortened by 0 bases and J by 4 bases, with 13 bases between the two germline ends. Per the germline V gene, CDR1 is SGHTA and CDR2 is FQGTGA. CDR3 in amino acids: CASSLTTGAGYNEQFF. The CDR3 coding sequence is TGTGCCAGCAGCTTAACTACGGGGGCGGGTTACAATGAGCAGTTCTTC.

Details on this clonotype: Germline and junction disagree at one end, which may indicate a read error. This chain links TRBV3-1 with TRBJ2-2; D perhaps matches TRBD2 (5 bases). Germline V lookup: CDR1 LGHDT, CDR2 YNNKEL (reference sequence). The CDR3 is 14 amino acids. CDR3 nucleotide sequence: TGTGCCAGCAGCCATGTAACGAACACCGGGGAGCCGTTTTTT. Its translation is CASSHVTNTGEPFF. The whole variable domain, remainder taken from reference TRBV3-1 and TRBJ2-2, is DTAVSQTPKYLVTQMGNDKSIKCEQNLGHDTMYWYKQDSKKFLKIMFSYNNKELIINETVPNRFSPKSPDKAHLNLHINSLELGDSAVYFCASSHVTNTGEPFFGEGSRLTVL.

This clonotype came up many times. This chain links TRBV28 with TRBJ1-2; possible D gene TRBD1, 6 bases. The germline V and J ends were trimmed by 6 bases and 8 bases, with 10 bases remaining between them. Germline V gene data show CDR1 as MDHEN and CDR2 as SYDVKM. The length of the CDR3 is 11 residues. CDR3 bases: TGTGCCAGCAGACAGGGAAGAGGCTACACCTTC. It codes for CASRQGRGYTF.

On this clonotype itself: This could be a read error, since a much larger clone is one nucleotide away. The chain employs TRBV5-6 and TRBJ2-1; 10 nucleotides match TRBD2. The CDR3 has 21 residues. Germline V gives CDR1 SGHDT, CDR2 YYEEEE. The CDR3 region is CASSLSWVRGTSVSYKDERFF. In DNA, the CDR3 is TGTGCCAGCAGCCTTTCTTGGGTCCGCGGGACTAGCGTTAGCTATAAGGATGAGCGGTTCTTC.

This clonotype was counted many times. The rearrangement joins TRBV7-9 to TRBJ2-6; D not resolved. V dropped 5 bases and J dropped 0 bases, with 8 bases sitting between them. CDR1 and CDR2 (germline): SEHNR, FQNEAQ (reference sequence). There are 15 residues in the CDR3. As DNA, the CDR3 is TGTGCCAGCAGCAAGGCCTACTCTGGGGCCAACGTCCTGACTTTC. Its translation: CASSKAYSGANVLTF.

The rearrangement links TRBV29-1 to TRBJ1-4; D perhaps matches TRBD1 (6 bases). The CDR3 sequence is 14 residues long. V lost 6 bases to trimming and J lost 3 bases, with 14 bases between them. The germline gives CDR1 SQVTM, CDR2 ANQGSEA. CDR3 region: CSVTLRGSNEKLFF. The CDR3 coding sequence is TGCAGCGTGACGCTCAGGGGATCTAATGAAAAACTGTTTTTT.

The chain employs TRBV7-2 and TRBJ2-7; D gene uncertain. The length of the CDR3 is 14 residues. The germline CDR1 and CDR2 sequences are SGHTA and FQGNSA. Trimming shortened V by 1 base and J by 0 bases, and 7 bases separated the two germline ends. The CDR3 DNA reads as TGTGCCAGCAGCTTAGGACGCCTCTCCTACGAGCAGTACTTC. Encoded protein: CASSLGRLSYEQYF.

This clonotype was observed many times. V and J are TRBV2 and TRBJ2-3; 8 bases fit TRBD2. Germline V gene data show CDR1 as SNHLY and CDR2 as FYNNEI. The length of the CDR3 is 12 residues. The junction had 7 bases not matched to a gene; V was cut back by 11 bases and J by 6 bases. CDR3 protein: CAHGGATDTQYF. The CDR3 DNA reads as TGTGCCCACGGGGGGGCCACGGATACGCAGTATTTT.

This clonotype has a count of ten or more. V and J are TRBV19 and TRBJ2-3; 8 positions match TRBD1. With V trimmed by 5 bases and J by 3 bases, 7 bases remained unmatched. CDR3 length equals 15 residues. Per germline, CDR1 LNHDA and CDR2 SQIVND (reference sequence). DNA for the CDR3: TGTGCCAGTAGTGCGGACAGGGTGGGGACAGATACGCAGTATTTT. Amino acids: CASSADRVGTDTQYF.

This chain uses TRBV25-1 with TRBJ1-2; TRBD1 might be the D (5 bases). V lost 5 bases and J lost 3, with 10 bases in between. The germline V gene encodes CDR1 MGHDK and CDR2 SYGVNS. The CDR3 runs 13 residues. CDR3: CASSQLGHYGYTF. The CDR3 DNA follows: TGTGCCAGCAGTCAATTGGGACACTATGGCTACACCTTC.

This clonotype was recorded at least ten times. Here the CDR3 reads CASSQLYEQYF. As DNA, the CDR3 is TGTGCCAGCAGCCAACTCTACGAGCAGTACTTC. J is TRBJ2-7 and V is TRBV3-1, with D unresolved. The V and J ends lost 2 bases and 3 bases respectively, with 2 bases between them. Germline V gene sequence: CDR1 LGHDT, CDR2 YNNKEL (reference sequence). The CDR3 covers 11 residues.

The sample holds many counts of this clonotype. This chain links TRBV2 with TRBJ2-3; no clear D gene. There are 15 residues in the CDR3. In germline, CDR1 is SNHLY, CDR2 FYNNEI. V shed 6 bases and J shed 0 bases, with 13 bases lying between them. The CDR3 DNA sequence: TGTGCCAGCAGAGTTCAAGGCCTAAGCACAGATACGCAGTATTTT. It is translated as CASRVQGLSTDTQYF. The full variable domain, completed using reference TRBV2 and TRBJ2-3, is EPEVTQTPSHQVTQMGQEVILRCVPISNHLYFYWYRQILGQKVEFLVSFYNNEISEKSEIFDDQFSVERPDGSNFTLKIRSTKLEDSAMYFCASRVQGLSTDTQYFGPGTRLTVL.

This clonotype came up a few times. The chain uses TRBV27 and TRBJ2-5, with TRBD2 matching 8 bases. There are 17 residues in the CDR3. The V segment lost 1 base and the J segment 5 bases; nucleotides outside the gene matches: 12. Germline V gene data show CDR1 as MNHEY and CDR2 as SMNVEV (reference sequence). The CDR3 DNA reads TGTGCCAGCAGTTTATTCGGGGTAGCGGGACTTCACGAGACCCAGTACTTC. Translated: CASSLFGVAGLHETQYF.

This clonotype was seen ten or more times. CDR3: CASSRGRDSSYEQYF. The CDR3 coding sequence is TGTGCCAGCAGCCGCGGCCGGGACAGCTCCTACGAGCAGTACTTC. The chain combines TRBV3-1 with TRBJ2-7; 7 bases fit TRBD1. Germline values: CDR1 LGHDT, CDR2 YNNKEL (reference sequence). The trim removed 4 bases at V and 0 bases at J, leaving 6 bases unmatched. This CDR3 is built from 15 residues.

This clonotype was found many times. This chain uses TRBV9 with TRBJ2-7; tentatively, D is TRBD1 (5 bases). Germline loops: CDR1 SGDLS, CDR2 YYNGEE. The CDR3 is made up of 13 amino acids. The germline V and J ends were trimmed by 0 bases and 2 bases, with 6 bases remaining between them. The DNA for the CDR3 is TGTGCCAGCAGCGTAGGACAGACCTACGAGCAGTACTTC. As protein: CASSVGQTYEQYF.

The table lists this clonotype with many counts. The chain uses TRBV12-3 or TRBV12-4 and TRBJ1-6, with D possibly matching TRBD1 (5 bases). CDR3 length: 17 amino acids. Deletions cut 1 base from V and 8 bases from J, with 18 bases between. Here the CDR3 reads CASSLGDPIWNDSPLHF. The CDR3 DNA sequence: TGTGCCAGCAGTTTAGGGGACCCTATATGGAATGATTCACCCCTCCACTTT.

This clonotype was seen at least ten times. The chain carries TRBV30 and TRBJ2-2; D may be TRBD2 (5 bases). V was trimmed by 1 base and J by 5 bases, leaving 11 bases between them. Germline CDR1 reads GTSNPN; CDR2 reads SVGIG (reference sequence). The CDR3 runs to 14 residues. In nucleotides, the CDR3 is TGTGCCTGGAGTGAAGGGCGCGGGACCGGGGAGCTGTTTTTT. Amino acid sequence: CAWSEGRGTGELFF.

At least ten counts were recorded for this clonotype. This rearrangement joins TRBV4-2 to TRBJ2-7; 8 bases fit TRBD1. The junction had 7 bases not matched to a gene; V was cut back by 1 base and J by 5 bases. The CDR3 has 15 residues. The germline V gene has CDR1 LGHNA and CDR2 YNFKEQ. In DNA form, the CDR3 reads TGTGCCAGCAGCCAAGGGGGGCAGGGGGCGAACGAGCAGTACTTC. It codes for CASSQGGQGANEQYF.

CDR3 DNA: TGTGCCAGCAGCCGACGGGACGGGTACGAGCAGTACTTC. It yields the protein CASSRRDGYEQYF. V and J are TRBV2 and TRBJ2-7, with D possibly being TRBD1 or TRBD2 (5 bases each). This CDR3 region has 13 residues. Trimming took off 6 bases at V and 4 bases at J, with 13 bases between the two ends. Germline values: CDR1 SNHLY, CDR2 FYNNEI.